This TCR beta chain appears in the sequencing data of a study of CD8+ T cells in alopecia areata. Looking at the study overall: Each day, treated patients took oral tofacitinib twice, at 5 to 10 mg per dose. Patients took tofacitinib for 6 to 18 months, followed by 6 drug-free months.

cDNA reverse transcribed from extracted RNA served as the sequencing template. Clones were sequenced by immunoSEQ multiplex PCR, and TCRdb holds only the in-frame ones, with some missing. The top ten clones hold under 0.5% of a sample with under 250,000 clones, more than 45% of them seen once. This clone came up once. The target antigen is unknown. Germline loops: CDR1 MNHEY, CDR2 SMNVEV (reference sequence). Trimming cost V 3 bases and J 1 base; bases outside gene matches: 17. This CDR3 comprises 19 residues. Notes on the study in general: Researchers report lesional scalp, most notably alopecia totalis/universalis, outstripped normal scalp in clonality. Scalp samples also contribute reads from the resident alphabeta T cells found in normal skin.

This clonotype originated in a human donor with alopecia areata. This chain joins TRBV27 and TRBJ1-1; 7 bases are a match to TRBD1. The sequences come from CD4+ T cells sorted from blood, collected at week 0. In DNA, the CDR3 is TGTGCCAGCAGTTTGGGAGATCCGGGACAGCTTACATCGAACACTGAAGCTTTCTTT. Amino acids: CASSLGDPGQLTSNTEAFF.